This T cell receptor beta chain was sequenced in a study of blood T cell repertoires in COVID-19. Study as a whole: Acute and convalescent COVID-19 specimens originated in the United States, Italy and Spain. T cells, B-cell-depleted T cells, or PBMCs provided the cDNA or gDNA that served as material.

From germline, CDR1 is SGHRS and CDR2 YFSETQ. The ends lost 6 bases at V and 6 bases at J; junction bases unmatched: 6. The length of the CDR3 is 13 residues. In the authors' workflow: How many nucleated cells were present was estimated from reference gene primer amplification. Produced via immunoSEQ multiplex PCR; TCRdb's table is partial and in-frame only. Clone size and the V and J calls come from that table; the DNA yielded D and trimming. In the table there are under 150,000 clones, approximately 87% of which are singletons. The source is a woman in her 40s with acute or convalescent COVID-19. This chain uses TRBV5-1 with TRBJ2-7; 10 nucleotides match TRBD1. Sample: peripheral blood. CDR3 amino acids: CASTGTGVFEQYF. In nucleotides, the CDR3 is TGCGCCAGCACCGGGACAGGGGTCTTCGAGCAGTACTTC.